This entry describes one T cell receptor (beta chain). This sample is drawn from a study of T cell changes during pregnancy in multiple sclerosis. Measured with immunoSEQ multiplex PCR; TCRdb has only the in-frame clones, and not every one. Here the sample spans around 100,000 clones, roughly nine tenths being singletons. CDR1 is SGHVS, CDR2 FQNEAQ, per germline. CDR3 size: 16 residues. V trimming: 5 bases; J trimming: 1 base; junction bases outside the gene matches: 7. The sample in question was peripheral blood, obtained in the second trimester of pregnancy. This chain joins TRBV7-8 and TRBJ2-3; 9 bases are a match to TRBD2. This TCR was sampled from a female donor with multiple sclerosis, enrolled in a pregnancy study. The CDR3 DNA is TGTGCCAGCAGCCCCCGACTAGCGGCCGGCACAGATACGCAGTATTTT. Protein: CASSPRLAAGTDTQYF. The whole variable domain, filled in from reference TRBV7-8 and TRBJ2-3, reads GAGVSQSPRYKVAKRGQDVALRCDPISGHVSLFWYQQALGQGPEFLTYFQNEAQLDKSGLPSDRFFAERPEGSVSTLKIQRTQQEDSAVYLCASSPRLAAGTDTQYFGPGTRLTVL.